The T cell receptor beta chain described here comes from a study of T-cell reconstitution after alpha-beta-depleted transplantation in children. This clonotype was picked up a small number of times. Preparation of the TCRbeta library involved a method that used unique molecular identifiers. From the PCR reads, TCRdb called clonotypes with MiXCR, one entry per CDR3 protein. This sample has 450,000 to 550,000 distinct CDR3 sequences, with over 10% found just once. Germline V CDR1 and CDR2: MDHEN, SYDVKM. The CDR3 consists of 13 residues. V was pared by 10 bases and J by 5 bases, with 6 bases of the junction left unmatched.

Source: PBMCs, mostly from graft donor cells, taken 180 days after TCRalphabeta/CD19-depleted stem cell transplant. This TCR was recovered from a female patient younger than 10 who had a stem cell transplant for aplastic anemia, so the T cells may come from the graft donor. The chain recombines TRBV28 with TRBJ2-2; TRBD2 matches at 8 bases. CDR3 nucleotides: TGTGCCACGCGTAGCGGGACTACCGGGGAGCTGTTTTTT. Its translation is CATRSGTTGELFF.